This is a list of T cell receptor beta chains from one sample in a study of early T cells in non-severe SARS-CoV-2 infection. TCRdb redid the calling of the 5' RACE reads with MiXCR, one entry per CDR3 protein. The table has 29,000 or so distinct CDR3 sequences, 5% seen once. The sample consisted of whole blood. The receptors here all came from an adult who was a healthcare worker with PCR-confirmed SARS-CoV-2 infection or an uninfected control (not recorded which). The CDR3 runs from the conserved cysteine through the conserved F or W. A D gene is named only where the DNA matches it firmly. Where a row states a size, it is once, few, many or the class of an expanded clone; other rows omit it.

TRBJ2-7 | NA | TRBV7-9 | many | TGTGCCAGCAGCTTAGATTGGTTGCAGTACTTC | CASSLDWLQYF
TRBJ2-7 | NA | TRBV12-3/TRBV12-4 | many | TGTGCCAGCAGGAGGGCCGAGGGGTCCTACGAGCAGTACTTC | CASRRAEGSYEQYF
TRBJ2-1 | NA | TRBV5-5 | many | TGTGCCAGCAGCTTCCCCAGGGACTCCTACAATGAGCAGTTCTTC | CASSFPRDSYNEQFF
TRBJ2-1 | TRBD2 | TRBV11-2 | few | TGTGCCAGCAGCCCCCGGACTAGCTTCTACAATGAGCAGTTCTTC | CASSPRTSFYNEQFF
TRBJ1-1 | NA | TRBV20-1 | many | TGCAGTGCTAGAGAGAAAATGGGGGCTGGGGCTCCTGAAGTTTTCTTT | CSAREKMGAGAPEVFF
TRBJ2-5 | TRBD1 | TRBV11-1 | many | TGTGCCAGCAGCTCCGACAGGGTTGAAGAGACCCAGTACTTC | CASSSDRVEETQYF
TRBJ2-3 | NA | TRBV9 | many | TGTGCCAGCAGCGGCCGCGGTAGCACAGATACGCAGTATTTT | CASSGRGSTDTQYF
TRBJ2-7 | NA | TRBV7-2 | medium-sized | TGTGCCAGCAGCCCCGGACCGAGCACCCTAAGTGCCTACGAGCAGTACTTC | CASSPGPSTLSAYEQYF
TRBJ1-1 | TRBD1 | TRBV12-3/TRBV12-4 | many | TGTGCCAGCAGTGGGCAGGGGGGGATTCTGAACACTGAAGCTTTCTTT | CASSGQGGILNTEAFF
TRBJ2-6 | NA | TRBV7-2 | few | TGTGCCAGCAGCTTAGGTTTCAACTCTGGGGCCAACGTCCTGACTTTC | CASSLGFNSGANVLTF
TRBJ2-7 | TRBD2 | TRBV20-1 | many | TGCAGTGCTAGAGATCCGGCGGGAGGGCCCTACGAGCAGTACTTC | CSARDPAGGPYEQYF
TRBJ1-6 | NA | TRBV7-9 | few | TGTGCCAGCAGCTCCGTAAAACAGGGTGCATCACCCCTCCACTTT | CASSSVKQGASPLHF
TRBJ2-1 | NA | TRBV2 | many | TGTGCCAGCAGTCCAGGGTTCCATGAGCAGTTCTTC | CASSPGFHEQFF
TRBJ1-4 | NA | TRBV20-1 | many | TGCAGTGCTCCGACAGGTGGTTCGACTAATGAAAAACTGTTTTTT | CSAPTGGSTNEKLFF
TRBJ2-5 | TRBD1 | TRBV29-1 | many | TGCAGCGTAGACCCGGGACAGGGGGAAGAGACCCAGTACTTC | CSVDPGQGEETQYF
TRBJ2-1 | NA | TRBV28 | many | TGTGCCAGCAGTTTTCTAGCCTTACCCTACAATGAGCAGTTCTTC | CASSFLALPYNEQFF
TRBJ2-3 | TRBD2 | TRBV20-1 | many | TGCAGTGCTAGTGAAGGGACTAGCGGGATTGTGACAGATACGCAGTATTTT | CSASEGTSGIVTDTQYF
TRBJ1-5 | TRBD1 | TRBV6-1 | NA | TGTGCCAGCAGTATACAGGGGACGGGACAGCCCCAGCATTTT | CASSIQGTGQPQHF
TRBJ2-1 | NA | TRBV7-2 | many | TGTGCCAGCAGCCCAGCGGTCTACAATGAGCAGTTCTTC | CASSPAVYNEQFF
TRBJ2-5 | TRBD2 | TRBV3-1 | NA | TGTGCCAGCAGCCCGGGGGGACGGGTGACCCGCCGGGAGACCCAGTACTTC | CASSPGGRVTRRETQYF
TRBJ1-2 | NA | TRBV24-1 | many | TGTGCCACCAGTGATTTTACCGCGCCTTATGGCTACACCTTC | CATSDFTAPYGYTF
TRBJ1-5 | NA | TRBV18 | NA | TGTGCCAGCTCACCAGGACGGGGCAATCAGCCCCAGCATTTT | CASSPGRGNQPQHF
TRBJ2-3 | NA | TRBV11-2 | many | TGTGCCAGCAGCTTAGGCCAGGATACGCAGTATTTT | CASSLGQDTQYF
TRBJ2-2 | NA | TRBV28 | many | TGTGCCAGCATGGCCCTGGAGGGCCGTAGCACCGGGGAGCTGTTTTTT | CASMALEGRSTGELFF
TRBJ1-3 | NA | TRBV7-6 | many | TGTGCCAGCAGCCCCAGACTAGGGGTATTCGTTGAAAACACCATATATTTT | CASSPRLGVFVENTIYF
TRBJ1-4 | NA | TRBV5-5 | few | TGTGCCAGCAGCTTACAGGGAATTAAGGGACTGTTTTTT | CASSLQGIKGLFF
TRBJ2-1 | NA | TRBV6-2/TRBV6-3 | many | TGTGCCAGCAGTCTAGCAGGCTGGGCTAATGAGCAGTTCTTC | CASSLAGWANEQFF
TRBJ1-1 | NA | TRBV20-1 | many | TGCAGTGCCCCACTAGTGCCGGGTATAGGCCACACTGAAGCTTTCTTT | CSAPLVPGIGHTEAFF
TRBJ2-7 | TRBD2 | TRBV4-3 | NA | TGCGCCAGCAGCCAACGTTTCTCTAGCGGGACCCCCTACGAGCAGTACTTC | CASSQRFSSGTPYEQYF
TRBJ2-1 | TRBD1 | TRBV29-1 | many | TGCAGCGTTGTGGGGACAGGAAGAACCTACAATGAGCAGTTCTTC | CSVVGTGRTYNEQFF
TRBJ2-1 | NA | TRBV5-1 | few | TGCGCCAGCAGCTTATTGACAGACTACAATGAGCAGTTCTTC | CASSLLTDYNEQFF
TRBJ2-7 | TRBD2 | TRBV20-1 | many | TGCAGTGCTAGAGACTCCAAATTCAGGACTAGCGGATCCTACGAGCAGTACTTC | CSARDSKFRTSGSYEQYF
TRBJ1-1 | NA | TRBV29-1 | few | TGCAGCGTTGAAATGACAGGAAACACTGAAGCTTTCTTT | CSVEMTGNTEAFF
TRBJ1-3 | NA | TRBV28 | many | TGTGCCAGCAGTTCATGGAACGATCCGGTAGGAAACACCATATATTTT | CASSSWNDPVGNTIYF
TRBJ1-1 | NA | TRBV12-3/TRBV12-4 | few | TGTGCCAGCAGTTTAACGGGGATGGGTGAAGCTTTCTTT | CASSLTGMGEAFF
TRBJ1-5 | NA | TRBV6-2/TRBV6-3 | NA | TGTGCCAGCACGCGGGCGCTTAGCAATCAGCCCCAGCATTTT | CASTRALSNQPQHF
TRBJ2-7 | TRBD1 | TRBV6-5 | NA | TGTGCCAGCAGAGGACAGGGGAAAACCTACGAGCAGTACTTC | CASRGQGKTYEQYF
TRBJ1-1 | NA | TRBV20-1 | NA | TGCAGTGCTATAGGGGAACCGGGACACACCACTGAAGCTTTCTTT | CSAIGEPGHTTEAFF
TRBJ2-1 | TRBD2 | TRBV18 | many | TGTGCCAGCTCAAGACTAGCGGGAGGAGACAATGAGCAGTTCTTC | CASSRLAGGDNEQFF
TRBJ2-2 | NA | TRBV6-4 | few | TGTGCCAGCAGTGAGGGAGAGACCGGGGAGCTGTTTTTT | CASSEGETGELFF
TRBJ1-6 | TRBD1 | TRBV5-4 | many | TGTGCCAGCAGCACCGGGACAGTCAATAATTCACCCCTCCACTTT | CASSTGTVNNSPLHF
TRBJ2-4 | NA | TRBV11-2 | few | TGTGCCAGCAGCCGACAGGCGGACATTCAGTACTTC | CASSRQADIQYF
TRBJ1-1 | TRBD1 | TRBV6-5 | many | TGTGCCAGCAGTTTCCACGGGACAGGGGTGAACACTGAAGCTTTCTTT | CASSFHGTGVNTEAFF